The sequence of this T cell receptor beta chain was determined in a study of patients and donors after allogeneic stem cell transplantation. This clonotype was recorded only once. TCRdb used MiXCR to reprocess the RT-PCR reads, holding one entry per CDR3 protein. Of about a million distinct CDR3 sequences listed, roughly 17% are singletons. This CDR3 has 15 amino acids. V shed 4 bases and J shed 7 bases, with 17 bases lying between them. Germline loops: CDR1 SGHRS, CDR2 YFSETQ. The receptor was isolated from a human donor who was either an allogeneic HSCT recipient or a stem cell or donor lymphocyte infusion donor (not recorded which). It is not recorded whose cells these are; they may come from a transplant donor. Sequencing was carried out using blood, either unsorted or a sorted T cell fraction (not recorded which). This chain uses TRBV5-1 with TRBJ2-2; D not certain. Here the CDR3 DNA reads TGCGCCAGCAGCCGAGTAGGGTGGTGGAACGGGGAGCTGTTTTTT. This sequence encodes CASSRVGWWNGELFF.